Following are 2 T cell receptor beta chains from one sample sequenced in a study of cytomegalovirus exposure and HLA in healthy donors. Libraries were prepared by immunoSEQ multiplex PCR; TCRdb keeps only in-frame clonotypes and omits some of them. The data show tens of thousands of clones, 70% to 90% seen once. The sequenced sample consisted of PBMCs. Receptors originate from a woman aged 18 to 35 in good health and CMV-seronegative.

V gene TRBV5-6 combines with J gene TRBJ2-7, with a weak D call TRBD1 (6 bases). Trimming removed 6 bases from V and 7 bases from J, with 11 bases in between. The CDR3 runs 11 residues. Germline CDR1 and CDR2: SGHDT and YYEEEE. The CDR3 loop reads CASTEGEEQYF. The CDR3 DNA follows: TGTGCCAGCACCGAGGGGGAGGAGCAGTACTTC.

The chain combines TRBV7-2 with TRBJ1-4; the D is unclear. The CDR3 runs 16 residues. Germline V gene sequence: CDR1 SGHTA, CDR2 FQGNSA. Trimming cost V 1 base and J 0 bases, with 9 bases left between them. CDR3 sequence: CASSLVFRATNEKLFF. The CDR3 nucleotides read TGTGCCAGCAGCTTAGTATTCCGTGCAACTAATGAAAAACTGTTTTTT.